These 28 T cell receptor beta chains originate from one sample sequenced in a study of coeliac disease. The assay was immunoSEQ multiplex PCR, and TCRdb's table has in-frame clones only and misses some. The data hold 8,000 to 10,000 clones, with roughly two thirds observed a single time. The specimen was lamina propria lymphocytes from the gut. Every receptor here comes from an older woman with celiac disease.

CDR3 in amino acids: CASSQVKGPEQYF. For the CDR3, the DNA is TGCGCCAGCAGCCAAGTGAAGGGGCCCGAGCAGTACTTC. The chain combines TRBV4-1 with TRBJ2-7; a weak D match, TRBD1 (5 bases). The CDR3 runs 13 residues. Looked up from germline, CDR1 is MGHRA and CDR2 is YSYEKL. V gave up 1 base and J gave up 6 bases, with 10 bases separating them.

DNA of the CDR3: TGTGCTAGTGGTTTGGTCAGGGGACTAGCGATGGCCTACGAGCAGTACTTC. Translation gives CASGLVRGLAMAYEQYF. The V call is TRBV12-5, the J call TRBJ2-7; 10 positions match TRBD2. The CDR3 length is 17 residues. V lost 0 bases, J lost 2 bases, and 7 bases stayed unmatched. Germline V gene lookup returns CDR1 LGHNT and CDR2 FRNRAP. The full variable domain, in which reference TRBV12-5 and TRBJ2-7 provide the parts outside the CDR3, is DARVTQTPRHKVTEMGQEVTMRCQPILGHNTVFWYRQTMMQGLELLAYFRNRAPLDDSGMPKDRFSAEMPDATLATLKIQPSEPRDSAVYFCASGLVRGLAMAYEQYFGPGTRLTVT.

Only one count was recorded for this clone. The CDR3 region has the DNA TGCGCCAGCAGCGTATCGGGGGCCTACGAGCAGTACTTC. Translation: CASSVSGAYEQYF. The chain combines TRBV5-1 with TRBJ2-7, with a tentative D call TRBD2 (6 bases). Trimming took 4 bases from V and 2 from J, leaving 10 bases between them. Germline V gene data show CDR1 as SGHRS and CDR2 as YFSETQ. This CDR3 is 13 amino acids long. Full variable domain (remainder filled in from reference TRBV5-1 and TRBJ2-7): KAGVTQTPRYLIKTRGQQVTLSCSPISGHRSVSWYQQTPGQGLQFLFEYFSETQRNKGNFPGRFSGRQFSNSRSEMNVSTLELGDSALYLCASSVSGAYEQYFGPGTRLTVT.

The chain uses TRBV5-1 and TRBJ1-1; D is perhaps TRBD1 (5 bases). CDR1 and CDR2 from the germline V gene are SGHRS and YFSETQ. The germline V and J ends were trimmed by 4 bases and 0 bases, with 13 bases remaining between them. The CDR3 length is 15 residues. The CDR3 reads CASSRGEGMNTEAFF. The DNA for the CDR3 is TGCGCCAGCAGCCGGGGGGAAGGGATGAACACTGAAGCTTTCTTT.

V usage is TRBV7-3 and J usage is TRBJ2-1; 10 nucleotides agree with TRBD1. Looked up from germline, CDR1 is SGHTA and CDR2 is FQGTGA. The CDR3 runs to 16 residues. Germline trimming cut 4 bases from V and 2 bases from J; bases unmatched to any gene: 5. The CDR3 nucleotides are TGTGCCAGCAGCTCCGGACAGGGGGAGACCTACAATGAGCAGTTCTTC. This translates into CASSSGQGETYNEQFF.

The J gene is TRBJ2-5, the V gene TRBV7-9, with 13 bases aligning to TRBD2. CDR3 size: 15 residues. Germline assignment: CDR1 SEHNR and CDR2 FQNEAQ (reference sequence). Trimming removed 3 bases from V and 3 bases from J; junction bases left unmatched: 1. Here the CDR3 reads CASSFGTSGEETQYF. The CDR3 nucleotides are TGTGCCAGCAGCTTCGGGACTAGCGGGGAAGAGACCCAGTACTTC.

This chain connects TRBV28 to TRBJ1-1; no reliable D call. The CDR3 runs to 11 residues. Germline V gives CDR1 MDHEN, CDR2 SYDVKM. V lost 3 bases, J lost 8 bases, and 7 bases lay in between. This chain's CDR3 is CASSFGSEAFF. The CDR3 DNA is TGTGCCAGCAGTTTCGGGTCAGAAGCTTTCTTT.

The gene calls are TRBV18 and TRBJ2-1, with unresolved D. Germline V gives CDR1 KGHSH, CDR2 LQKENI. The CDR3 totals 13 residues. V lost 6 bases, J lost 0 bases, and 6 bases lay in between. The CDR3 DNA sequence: TGTGCCAGCTCCAGGATCTCCTACAATGAGCAGTTCTTC. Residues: CASSRISYNEQFF. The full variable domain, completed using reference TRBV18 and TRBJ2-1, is NAGVMQNPRHLVRRRGQEARLRCSPMKGHSHVYWYRQLPEEGLKFMVYLQKENIIDESGMPKERFSAEFPKEGPSILRIQQVVRGDSAAYFCASSRISYNEQFFGPGTRLTVL.

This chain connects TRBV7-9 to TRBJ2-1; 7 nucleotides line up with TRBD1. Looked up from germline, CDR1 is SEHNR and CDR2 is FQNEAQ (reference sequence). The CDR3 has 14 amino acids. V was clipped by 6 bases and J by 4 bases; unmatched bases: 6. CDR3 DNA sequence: TGTGCCAGCAGTTCGGGACAGCTATACAATGAGCAGTTCTTC. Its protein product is CASSSGQLYNEQFF. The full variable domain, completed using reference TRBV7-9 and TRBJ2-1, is DTGVSQNPRHKITKRGQNVTFRCDPISEHNRLYWYRQTLGQGPEFLTYFQNEAQLEKSRLLSDRFSAERPKGSFSTLEIQRTEQGDSAMYLCASSSGQLYNEQFFGPGTRLTVL.

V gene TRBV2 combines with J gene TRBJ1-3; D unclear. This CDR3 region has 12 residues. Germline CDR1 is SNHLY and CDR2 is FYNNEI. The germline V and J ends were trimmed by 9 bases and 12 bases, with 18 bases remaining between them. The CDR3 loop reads CASRRSGTDIYF. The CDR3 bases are TGTGCCAGTCGGCGGAGTGGTACGGACATATATTTT.

The CDR3 nucleotides are TGCGCCAGCAGCTCCACCCTAGCGGGGCCCTCCTACAATGAGCAGTTCTTC. Its translation is CASSSTLAGPSYNEQFF. This chain links TRBV5-1 with TRBJ2-1; TRBD2 matches 9 bases. Germline V lookup: CDR1 SGHRS, CDR2 YFSETQ. This CDR3 has 17 residues. V dropped 3 bases and J dropped 0; count of bases not matched to a gene: 7.

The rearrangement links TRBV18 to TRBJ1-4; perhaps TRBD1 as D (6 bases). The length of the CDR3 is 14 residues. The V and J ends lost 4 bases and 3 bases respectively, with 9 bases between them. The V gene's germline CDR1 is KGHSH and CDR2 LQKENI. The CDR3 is CASSQRTANEKLFF. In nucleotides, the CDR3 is TGTGCCAGCTCACAGAGGACAGCTAATGAAAAACTGTTTTTT.

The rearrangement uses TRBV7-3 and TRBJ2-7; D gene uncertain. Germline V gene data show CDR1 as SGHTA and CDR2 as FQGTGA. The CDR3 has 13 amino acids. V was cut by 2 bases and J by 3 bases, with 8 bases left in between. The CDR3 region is CASSLRSHYEQYF. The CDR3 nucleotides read TGTGCCAGCAGCTTACGAAGCCACTACGAGCAGTACTTC.

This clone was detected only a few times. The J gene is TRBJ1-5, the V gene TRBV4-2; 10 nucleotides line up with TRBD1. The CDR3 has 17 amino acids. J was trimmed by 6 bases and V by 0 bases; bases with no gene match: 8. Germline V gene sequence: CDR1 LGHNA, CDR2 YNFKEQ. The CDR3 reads CASSQDLGTGATQPQHF. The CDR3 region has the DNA TGTGCCAGCAGCCAAGATCTCGGGACAGGGGCCACTCAGCCCCAGCATTTT.

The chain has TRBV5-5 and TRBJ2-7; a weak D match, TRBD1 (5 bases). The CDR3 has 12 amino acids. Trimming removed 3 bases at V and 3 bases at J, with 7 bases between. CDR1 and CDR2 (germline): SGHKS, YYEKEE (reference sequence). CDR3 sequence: CASSSDSYEQYF. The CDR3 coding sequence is TGTGCCAGCAGCTCCGACAGCTACGAGCAGTACTTC.

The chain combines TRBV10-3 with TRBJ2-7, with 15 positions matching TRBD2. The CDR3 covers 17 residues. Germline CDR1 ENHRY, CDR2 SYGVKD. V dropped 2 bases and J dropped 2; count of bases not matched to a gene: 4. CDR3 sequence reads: CAISEPGLAGGPYEQYF. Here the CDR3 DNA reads TGTGCCATCAGTGAGCCGGGACTAGCGGGAGGCCCCTACGAGCAGTACTTC.

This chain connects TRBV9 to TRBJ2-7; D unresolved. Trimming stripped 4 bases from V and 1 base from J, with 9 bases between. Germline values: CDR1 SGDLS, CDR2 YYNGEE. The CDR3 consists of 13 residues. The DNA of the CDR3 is TGTGCCAGCAGCCCCCCGGGTTCCTACGAGCAGTACTTC. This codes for CASSPPGSYEQYF.

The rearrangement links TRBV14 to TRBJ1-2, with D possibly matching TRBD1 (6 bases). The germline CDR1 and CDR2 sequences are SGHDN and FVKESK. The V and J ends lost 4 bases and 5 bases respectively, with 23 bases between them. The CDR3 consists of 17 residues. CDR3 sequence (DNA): TGTGCCAGCAGCCCGAAGATAGGGCAGGGGTCCCGATATGGCTACACCTTC. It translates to CASSPKIGQGSRYGYTF.

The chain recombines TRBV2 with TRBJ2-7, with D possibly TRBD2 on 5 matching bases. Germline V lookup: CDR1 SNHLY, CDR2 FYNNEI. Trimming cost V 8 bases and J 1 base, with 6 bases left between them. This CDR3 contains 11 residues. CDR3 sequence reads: CASSGSYEQYF. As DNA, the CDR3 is TGTGCCAGCTCGGGATCCTACGAGCAGTACTTC.

CDR3 protein: CASSYSWLEGSPQETQYF. As DNA, the CDR3 is TGTGCCAGCAGTTACTCGTGGCTAGAAGGATCTCCGCAAGAGACCCAGTACTTC. V is TRBV6-7 and J is TRBJ2-5, with D hard to call. TRBV6-7 is flagged as an ORF with uncertain function. V gave up 0 bases and J gave up 2 bases, with 19 bases separating them. The CDR3 length is 18 residues.

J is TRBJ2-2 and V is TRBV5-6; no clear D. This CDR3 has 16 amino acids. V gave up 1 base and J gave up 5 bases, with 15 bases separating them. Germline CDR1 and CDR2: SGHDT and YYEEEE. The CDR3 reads CASSLISHAGTGELFF. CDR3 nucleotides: TGTGCCAGCAGCTTGATCTCCCATGCCGGGACCGGGGAGCTGTTTTTT.

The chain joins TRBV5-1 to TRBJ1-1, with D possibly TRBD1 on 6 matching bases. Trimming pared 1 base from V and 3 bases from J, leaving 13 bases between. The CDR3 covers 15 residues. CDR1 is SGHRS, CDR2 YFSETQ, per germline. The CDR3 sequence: CASSLLGQTHTEAFF. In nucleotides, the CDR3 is TGCGCCAGCAGCTTGTTGGGACAAACCCACACTGAAGCTTTCTTT. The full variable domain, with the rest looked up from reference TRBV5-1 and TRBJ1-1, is KAGVTQTPRYLIKTRGQQVTLSCSPISGHRSVSWYQQTPGQGLQFLFEYFSETQRNKGNFPGRFSGRQFSNSRSEMNVSTLELGDSALYLCASSLLGQTHTEAFFGQGTRLTVV.

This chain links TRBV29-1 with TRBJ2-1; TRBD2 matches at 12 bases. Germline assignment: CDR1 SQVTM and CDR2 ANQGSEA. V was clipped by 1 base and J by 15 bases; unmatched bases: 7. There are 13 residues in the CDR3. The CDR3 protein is CSVEATSGSSPFF. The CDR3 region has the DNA TGCAGCGTTGAAGCGACTAGCGGGAGTTCCCCGTTCTTC.

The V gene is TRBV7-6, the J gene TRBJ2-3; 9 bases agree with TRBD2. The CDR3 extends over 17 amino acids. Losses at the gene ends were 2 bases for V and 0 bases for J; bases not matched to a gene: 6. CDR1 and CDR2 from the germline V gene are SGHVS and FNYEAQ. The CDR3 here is CASSLLLAGSSTDTQYF. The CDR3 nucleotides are TGTGCCAGCAGCTTATTGCTAGCGGGGTCTAGCACAGATACGCAGTATTTT.

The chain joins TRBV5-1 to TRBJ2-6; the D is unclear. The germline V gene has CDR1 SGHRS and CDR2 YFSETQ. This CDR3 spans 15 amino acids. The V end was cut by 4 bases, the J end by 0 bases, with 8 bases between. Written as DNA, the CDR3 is TGCGCCAGCAGCCCAGGTCCCTCTGGGGCCAACGTCCTGACTTTC. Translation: CASSPGPSGANVLTF.

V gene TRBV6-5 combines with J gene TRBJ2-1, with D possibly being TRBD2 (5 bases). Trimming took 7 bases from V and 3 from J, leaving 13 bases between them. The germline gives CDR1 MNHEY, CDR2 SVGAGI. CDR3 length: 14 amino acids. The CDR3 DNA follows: TGTGCCAGCACTCCACCCGGACTCTACAATGAGCAGTTCTTC. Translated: CASTPPGLYNEQFF.

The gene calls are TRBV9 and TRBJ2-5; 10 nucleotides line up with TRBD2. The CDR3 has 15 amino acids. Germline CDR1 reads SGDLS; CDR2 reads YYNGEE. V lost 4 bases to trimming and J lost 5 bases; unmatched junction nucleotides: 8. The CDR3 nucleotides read TGTGCCAGCAGCATCGACAGCGGGAGGGGCGAGACCCAGTACTTC. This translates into CASSIDSGRGETQYF.

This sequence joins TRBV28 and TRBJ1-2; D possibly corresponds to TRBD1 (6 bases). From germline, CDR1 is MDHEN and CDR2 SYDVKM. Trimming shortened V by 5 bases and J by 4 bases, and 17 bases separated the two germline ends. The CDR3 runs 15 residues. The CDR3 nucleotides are TGTGCCAGCAGTCTAAGGGGAAGGGGGAGCTATGGCTACACCTTC. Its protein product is CASSLRGRGSYGYTF.